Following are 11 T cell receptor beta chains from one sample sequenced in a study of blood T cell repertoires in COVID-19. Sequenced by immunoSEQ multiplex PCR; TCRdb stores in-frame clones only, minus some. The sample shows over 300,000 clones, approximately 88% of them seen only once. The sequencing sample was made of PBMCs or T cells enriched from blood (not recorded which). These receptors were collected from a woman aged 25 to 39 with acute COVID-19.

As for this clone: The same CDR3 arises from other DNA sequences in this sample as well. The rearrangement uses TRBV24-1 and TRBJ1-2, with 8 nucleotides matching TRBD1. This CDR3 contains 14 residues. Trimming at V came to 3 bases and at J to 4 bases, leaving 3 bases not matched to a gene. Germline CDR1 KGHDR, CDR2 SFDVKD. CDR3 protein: CATSDPGQGYGYTF. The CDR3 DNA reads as TGTGCCACCAGTGATCCTGGACAGGGCTATGGCTACACCTTC.

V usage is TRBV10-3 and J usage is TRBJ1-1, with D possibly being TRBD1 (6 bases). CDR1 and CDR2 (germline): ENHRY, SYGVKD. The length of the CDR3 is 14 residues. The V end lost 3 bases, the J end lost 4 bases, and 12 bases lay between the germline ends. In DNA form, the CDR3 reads TGTGCCATCAGTGACAGGGGCGGGGGCACTGAAGCTTTCTTT. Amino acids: CAISDRGGGTEAFF.

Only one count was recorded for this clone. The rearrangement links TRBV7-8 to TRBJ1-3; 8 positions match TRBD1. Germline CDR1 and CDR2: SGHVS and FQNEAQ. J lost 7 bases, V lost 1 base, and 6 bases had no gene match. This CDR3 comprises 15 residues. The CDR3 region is CASSLDSGQVNTIYF. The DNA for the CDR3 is TGTGCCAGCAGCTTAGACTCGGGACAGGTGAACACCATATATTTT.

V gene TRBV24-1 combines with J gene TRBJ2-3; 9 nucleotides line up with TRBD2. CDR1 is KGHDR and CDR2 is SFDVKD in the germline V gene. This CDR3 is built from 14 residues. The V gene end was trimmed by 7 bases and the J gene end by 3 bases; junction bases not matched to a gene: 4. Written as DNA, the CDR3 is TGTGCCACCAGCGGGCGGGGGGGAACAGATACGCAGTATTTT. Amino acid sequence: CATSGRGGTDTQYF.

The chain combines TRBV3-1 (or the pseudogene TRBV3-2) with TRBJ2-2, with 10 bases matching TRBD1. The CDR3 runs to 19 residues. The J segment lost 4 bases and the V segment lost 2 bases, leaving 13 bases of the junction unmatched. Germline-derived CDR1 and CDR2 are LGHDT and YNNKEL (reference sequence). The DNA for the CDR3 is TGTGCCAGCAGCCAATCTGAAGTTTGGACAGGGGGTTCCACCGGGGAGCTGTTTTTT. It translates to CASSQSEVWTGGSTGELFF.

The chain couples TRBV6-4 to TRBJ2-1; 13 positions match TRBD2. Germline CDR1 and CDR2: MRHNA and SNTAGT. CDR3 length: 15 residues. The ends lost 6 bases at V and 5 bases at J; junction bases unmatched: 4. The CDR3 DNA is TGTGCCAGCAGCGGACTAGCGGGGGCCCACAATGAGCAGTTCTTC. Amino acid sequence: CASSGLAGAHNEQFF.

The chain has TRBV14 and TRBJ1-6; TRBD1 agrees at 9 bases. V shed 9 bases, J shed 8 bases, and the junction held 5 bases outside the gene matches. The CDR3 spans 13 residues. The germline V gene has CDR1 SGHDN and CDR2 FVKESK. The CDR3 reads CASTGGLDSPLHF. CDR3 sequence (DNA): TGTGCCAGTACAGGGGGCTTAGATTCACCCCTCCACTTT.

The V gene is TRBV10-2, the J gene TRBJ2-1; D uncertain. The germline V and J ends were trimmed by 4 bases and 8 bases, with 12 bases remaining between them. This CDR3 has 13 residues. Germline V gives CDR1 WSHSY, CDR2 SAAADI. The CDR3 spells CASSGIRGDEQFF. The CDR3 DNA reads TGCGCCAGCAGTGGAATAAGAGGTGATGAGCAGTTCTTC.

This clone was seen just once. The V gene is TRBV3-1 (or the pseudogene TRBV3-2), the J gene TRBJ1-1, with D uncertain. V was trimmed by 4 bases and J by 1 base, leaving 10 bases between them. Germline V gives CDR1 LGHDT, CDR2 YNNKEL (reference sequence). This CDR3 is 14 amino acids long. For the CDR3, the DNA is TGTGCCAGCAGCCCCCAAAACAGGAACACTGAAGCTTTCTTT. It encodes CASSPQNRNTEAFF.

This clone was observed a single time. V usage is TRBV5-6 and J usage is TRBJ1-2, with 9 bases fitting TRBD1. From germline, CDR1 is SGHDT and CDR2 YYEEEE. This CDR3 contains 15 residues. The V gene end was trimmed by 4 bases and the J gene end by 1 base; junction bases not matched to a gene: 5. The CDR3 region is CASSPGQGGNYGYTF. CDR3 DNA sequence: TGTGCCAGCAGCCCGGGACAGGGCGGTAACTATGGCTACACCTTC. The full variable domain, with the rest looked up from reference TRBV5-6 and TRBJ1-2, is DAGVTQSPTHLIKTRGQQVTLRCSPKSGHDTVSWYQQALGQGPQFIFQYYEEEERQRGNFPDRFSGHQFPNYSSELNVNALLLGDSALYLCASSPGQGGNYGYTFGSGTRLTVV.

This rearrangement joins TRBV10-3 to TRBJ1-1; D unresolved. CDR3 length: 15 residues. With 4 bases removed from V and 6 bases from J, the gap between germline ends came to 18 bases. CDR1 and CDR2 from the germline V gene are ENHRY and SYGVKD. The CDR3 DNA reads TGTGCCATCAGTGGCCGACTGGGAGGGTTAGCTGAAGCTTTCTTT. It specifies CAISGRLGGLAEAFF.